This T cell receptor (beta chain) was obtained from a study of T cell responses to AZD1222 COVID-19 vaccine. Study-level information: Samples with a second dose at about 4 or about 12 weeks were pooled together.

This CDR3 contains 14 residues. Germline loops: CDR1 SGHDT, CDR2 YYEEEE. V shed 2 bases and J shed 2 bases, with 8 bases lying between them. Produced via immunoSEQ multiplex PCR; TCRdb's table is partial and in-frame only. The table lists 95,000 to 150,000 clones, 75% to 90% of them singletons, with about 3% in the top ten. This sequence was found in an adult in good health. This chain uses TRBV5-6 with TRBJ1-3; D is ambiguous. Sequenced material: peripheral blood, taken on day 0 of AZD1222 vaccination. The DNA for the CDR3 is TGTGCCAGCAGCTTAGGCGGTGCTGGAAACACCATATATTTT. Translated, it gives CASSLGGAGNTIYF.